These 8 T cell receptor beta chains share one sample of origin, sequenced in a study of T cell responses to AZD1222 COVID-19 vaccine. TCRdb's table, derived via immunoSEQ multiplex PCR, lists solely in-frame clones and lacks some. The sample yields 90,000 to 150,000 clones, roughly 90% seen once. The material was peripheral blood, obtained on day 0 of AZD1222 vaccination. The receptor source for this set is an adult in good health.

The chain joins TRBV2 to TRBJ1-2; 7 bases map to TRBD1. There are 14 residues in the CDR3. The germline CDR1 and CDR2 sequences are SNHLY and FYNNEI. The V gene end was trimmed by 4 bases and the J gene end by 4 bases; junction bases not matched to a gene: 6. The CDR3 sequence is CASSAGTASYGYTF. CDR3 bases: TGTGCCAGCAGTGCTGGGACAGCCTCCTATGGCTACACCTTC.

This chain joins TRBV27 and TRBJ2-7; D may match TRBD1 or TRBD2 (5 bases each). V lost 3 bases, J lost 5 bases, and 11 bases lay in between. The CDR3 covers 13 residues. Germline lookup yields CDR1 MNHEY and CDR2 SMNVEV (reference sequence). Here the CDR3 reads CASSFSWGNEQYF. The CDR3 DNA is TGTGCCAGCAGTTTTTCTTGGGGGAACGAGCAGTACTTC.

The CDR3 region has the DNA TGTGCCAGCAGTAAGGGGGGGGTCGGCACCGGGGAGCTGTTTTTT. This encodes CASSKGGVGTGELFF. The chain is built from TRBV11-2 and TRBJ2-2; maybe TRBD2 (7 bases). The CDR3 runs 15 residues. CDR1 SGHAT and CDR2 FQNNGV come from the germline V gene. The V end lost 6 bases, the J end lost 4 bases, and 15 bases lay between the germline ends. Together with reference TRBV11-2 and TRBJ2-2, the CDR3 gives the full variable domain: EAGVAQSPRYKIIEKRQSVAFWCNPISGHATLYWYQQILGQGPKLLIQFQNNGVVDDSQLPKDRFSAERLKGVDSTLKIQPAKLEDSAVYLCASSKGGVGTGELFFGEGSRLTVL.

The rearrangement uses TRBV7-2 and TRBJ1-3; D is unresolved. V was shortened by 1 base and J by 0 bases, with 10 bases between the two germline ends. Germline-derived CDR1 and CDR2 are SGHTA and FQGNSA. This CDR3 comprises 16 residues. CDR3 loop: CASSLVPSRSGNTIYF. CDR3 DNA: TGTGCCAGCAGCTTAGTGCCTTCCCGCTCTGGAAACACCATATATTTT.

Many counts were recorded for this clone. This sequence joins TRBV5-1 and TRBJ2-5; maybe TRBD1 (6 bases). CDR3 length: 16 residues. Trimming took 4 bases from V and 1 from J, leaving 17 bases between them. Germline V gene lookup returns CDR1 SGHRS and CDR2 YFSETQ. CDR3 residues: CASSPSAQGTQETQYF. The CDR3 bases are TGCGCCAGCAGCCCAAGTGCCCAGGGGACCCAAGAGACCCAGTACTTC.

This rearrangement joins TRBV5-1 to TRBJ1-2; tentatively, D is TRBD1 (6 bases). Germline-derived CDR1 and CDR2 are SGHRS and YFSETQ. The CDR3 covers 17 residues. V was clipped by 0 bases and J by 0 bases, with 15 bases between them. In DNA form, the CDR3 reads TGCGCCAGCAGCTTGGCCAGGGGTCAGGCTGCTAACTATGGCTACACCTTC. Protein product: CASSLARGQAANYGYTF.

V usage is TRBV10-3 and J usage is TRBJ2-7; unclear D gene. The CDR3 length is 12 residues. The germline CDR1 and CDR2 sequences are ENHRY and SYGVKD. V lost 2 bases and J 10 bases, leaving 12 bases between the germline ends. CDR3 sequence (DNA): TGTGCCATCAGTGAGGGTGGGCCCACCCAGTACTTC. It encodes CAISEGGPTQYF.

The sample holds one count of this clone. V is TRBV6-5 and J is TRBJ2-7; possibly TRBD1 for D (6 bases). This CDR3 is built from 15 residues. Germline V CDR1 and CDR2: MNHEY, SVGAGI. Deletions cut 5 bases from V and 4 bases from J, with 18 bases between. The CDR3 sequence: CASSRTYQGLYEQYF. CDR3 nucleotide sequence: TGTGCCAGCAGTAGAACCTACCAGGGGTTATACGAGCAGTACTTC.